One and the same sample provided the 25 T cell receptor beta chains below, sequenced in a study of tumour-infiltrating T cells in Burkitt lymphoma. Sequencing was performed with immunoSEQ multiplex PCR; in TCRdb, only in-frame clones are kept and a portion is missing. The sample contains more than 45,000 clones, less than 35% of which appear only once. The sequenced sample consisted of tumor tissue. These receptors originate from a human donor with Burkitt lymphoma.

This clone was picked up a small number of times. This chain's CDR3 is CASSTRGYEQYF. Here the CDR3 DNA reads TGTGCCAGCAGCACCAGGGGGTACGAGCAGTACTTC. The chain carries TRBV5-4 and TRBJ2-7; 7 nucleotides match TRBD1. CDR3 length equals 12 residues. The V gene's germline CDR1 is SGHNT and CDR2 YYREEE (reference sequence). V shed 4 bases, J shed 4 bases, and the junction held 2 bases outside the gene matches. Variable domain in full (rest from reference TRBV5-4 and TRBJ2-7): ETGVTQSPTHLIKTRGQQVTLRCSSQSGHNTVSWYQQALGQGPQFIFQYYREEENGRGNFPPRFSGLQFPNYSSELNVNALELDDSALYLCASSTRGYEQYFGPGTRLTVT.

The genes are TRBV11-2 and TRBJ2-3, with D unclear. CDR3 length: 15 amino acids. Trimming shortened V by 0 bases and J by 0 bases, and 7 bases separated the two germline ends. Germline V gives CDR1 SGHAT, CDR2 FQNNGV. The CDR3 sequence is CASSLEWGSTDTQYF. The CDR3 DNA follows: TGTGCCAGCAGCTTAGAGTGGGGAAGCACAGATACGCAGTATTTT.

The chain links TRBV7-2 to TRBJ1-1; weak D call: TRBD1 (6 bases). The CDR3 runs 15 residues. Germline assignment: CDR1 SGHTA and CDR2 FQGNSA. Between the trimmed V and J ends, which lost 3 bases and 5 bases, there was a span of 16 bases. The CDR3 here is CASSFMGGLETEAFF. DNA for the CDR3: TGTGCCAGCAGCTTTATGGGGGGGCTAGAAACTGAAGCTTTCTTT.

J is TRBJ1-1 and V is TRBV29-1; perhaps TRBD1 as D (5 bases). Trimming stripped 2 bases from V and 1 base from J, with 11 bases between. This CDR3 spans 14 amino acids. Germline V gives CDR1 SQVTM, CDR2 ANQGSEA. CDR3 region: CSVESRVSNTEAFF. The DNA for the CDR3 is TGCAGCGTTGAATCCAGGGTCTCGAACACTGAAGCTTTCTTT. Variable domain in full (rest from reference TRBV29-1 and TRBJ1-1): SAVISQKPSRDICQRGTSLTIQCQVDSQVTMMFWYRQQPGQSLTLIATANQGSEATYESGFVIDKFPISRPNLTFSTLTVSNMSPEDSSIYLCSVESRVSNTEAFFGQGTRLTVV.

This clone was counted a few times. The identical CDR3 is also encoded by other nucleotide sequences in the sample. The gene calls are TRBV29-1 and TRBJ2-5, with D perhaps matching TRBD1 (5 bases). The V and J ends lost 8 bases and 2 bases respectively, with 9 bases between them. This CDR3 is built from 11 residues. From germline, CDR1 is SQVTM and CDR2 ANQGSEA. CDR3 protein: CSSRQQETQYF. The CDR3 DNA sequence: TGCAGCAGCAGACAGCAAGAGACCCAGTACTTC.

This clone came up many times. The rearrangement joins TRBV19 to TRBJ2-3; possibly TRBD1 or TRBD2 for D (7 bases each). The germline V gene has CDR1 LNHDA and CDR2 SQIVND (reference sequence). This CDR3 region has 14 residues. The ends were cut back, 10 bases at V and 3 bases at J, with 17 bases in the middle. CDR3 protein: CATRGRVVTDTQYF. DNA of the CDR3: TGTGCCACCAGGGGGAGGGTCGTAACAGATACGCAGTATTTT.

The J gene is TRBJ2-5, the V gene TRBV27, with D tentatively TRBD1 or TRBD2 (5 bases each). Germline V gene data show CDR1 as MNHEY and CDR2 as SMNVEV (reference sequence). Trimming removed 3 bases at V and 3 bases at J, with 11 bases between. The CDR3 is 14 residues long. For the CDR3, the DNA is TGTGCCAGCAGTTTTGGGGGTGCTAAAGAGACCCAGTACTTC. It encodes CASSFGGAKETQYF.

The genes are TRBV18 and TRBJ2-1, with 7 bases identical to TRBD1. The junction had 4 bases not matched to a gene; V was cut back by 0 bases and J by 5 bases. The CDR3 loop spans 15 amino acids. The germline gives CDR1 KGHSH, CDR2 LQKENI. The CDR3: CASSPPRDSHNEQFF. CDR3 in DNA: TGTGCCAGCTCACCACCGAGGGACAGCCACAATGAGCAGTTCTTC.

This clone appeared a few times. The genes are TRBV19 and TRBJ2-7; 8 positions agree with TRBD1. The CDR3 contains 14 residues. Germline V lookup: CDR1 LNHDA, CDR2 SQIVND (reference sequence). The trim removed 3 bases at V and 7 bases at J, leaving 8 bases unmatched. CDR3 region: CASSIRARGREQYF. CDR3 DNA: TGTGCCAGTAGTATTAGGGCCAGGGGGCGGGAGCAGTACTTC.

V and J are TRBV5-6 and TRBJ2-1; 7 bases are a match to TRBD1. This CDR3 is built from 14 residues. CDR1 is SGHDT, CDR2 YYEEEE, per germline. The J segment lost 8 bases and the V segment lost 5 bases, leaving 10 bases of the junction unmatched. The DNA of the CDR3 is TGTGCCAGCAGGTATATGGACAGGATTTATGAGCAGTTCTTC. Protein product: CASRYMDRIYEQFF.

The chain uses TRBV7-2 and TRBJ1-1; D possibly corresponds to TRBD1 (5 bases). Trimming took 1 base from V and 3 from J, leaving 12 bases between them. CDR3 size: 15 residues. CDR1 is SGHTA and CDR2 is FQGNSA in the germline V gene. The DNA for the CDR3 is TGTGCCAGCAGCTTAGTCTGGGGCGGAGACACTGAAGCTTTCTTT. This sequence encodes CASSLVWGGDTEAFF.

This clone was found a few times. The CDR3 sequence: CASSPPSSSTDTQYF. The DNA for the CDR3 is TGTGCCAGCTCACCACCCTCCTCTAGCACAGATACGCAGTATTTT. The rearrangement links TRBV18 to TRBJ2-3, with D unresolved. With 0 bases removed from V and 0 bases from J, the gap between germline ends came to 7 bases. Germline V gene sequence: CDR1 KGHSH, CDR2 LQKENI. The CDR3 covers 15 residues.

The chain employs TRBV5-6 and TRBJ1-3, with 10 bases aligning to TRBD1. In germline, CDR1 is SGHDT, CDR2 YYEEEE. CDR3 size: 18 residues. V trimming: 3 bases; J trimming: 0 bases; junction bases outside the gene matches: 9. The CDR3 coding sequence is TGTGCCAGCAGCTCCTCCCGGGACAGGGGTCCCTCTGGAAACACCATATATTTT. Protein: CASSSSRDRGPSGNTIYF. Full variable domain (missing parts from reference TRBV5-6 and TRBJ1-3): DAGVTQSPTHLIKTRGQQVTLRCSPKSGHDTVSWYQQALGQGPQFIFQYYEEEERQRGNFPDRFSGHQFPNYSSELNVNALLLGDSALYLCASSSSRDRGPSGNTIYFGEGSWLTVV.

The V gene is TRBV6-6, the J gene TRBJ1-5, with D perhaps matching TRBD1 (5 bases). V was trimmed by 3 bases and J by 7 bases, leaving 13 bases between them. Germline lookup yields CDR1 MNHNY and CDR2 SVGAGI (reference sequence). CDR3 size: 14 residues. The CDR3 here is CASSYIGGEQPQHF. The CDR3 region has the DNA TGTGCCAGCAGTTATATTGGGGGTGAGCAGCCCCAGCATTTT.

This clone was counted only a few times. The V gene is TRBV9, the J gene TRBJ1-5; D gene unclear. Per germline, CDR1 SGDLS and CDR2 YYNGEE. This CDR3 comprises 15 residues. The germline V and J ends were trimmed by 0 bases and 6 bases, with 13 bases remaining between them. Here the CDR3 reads CASSVGSGVSQPQHF. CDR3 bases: TGTGCCAGCAGCGTAGGGAGCGGGGTTAGTCAGCCCCAGCATTTT.

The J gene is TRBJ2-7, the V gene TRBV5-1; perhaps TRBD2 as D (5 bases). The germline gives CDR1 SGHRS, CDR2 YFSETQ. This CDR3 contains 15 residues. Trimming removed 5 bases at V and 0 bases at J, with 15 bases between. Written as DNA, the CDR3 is TGCGCCAGCAGTGCTTTGGGAGACAACTCCTACGAGCAGTACTTC. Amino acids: CASSALGDNSYEQYF.

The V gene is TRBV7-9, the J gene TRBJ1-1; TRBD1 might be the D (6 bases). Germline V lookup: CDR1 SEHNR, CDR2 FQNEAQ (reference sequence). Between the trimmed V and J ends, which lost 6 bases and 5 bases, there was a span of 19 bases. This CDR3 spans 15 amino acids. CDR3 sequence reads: CASRAPQGIGTEAFF. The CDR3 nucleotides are TGTGCCAGCAGAGCCCCCCAGGGGATCGGGACTGAAGCTTTCTTT.

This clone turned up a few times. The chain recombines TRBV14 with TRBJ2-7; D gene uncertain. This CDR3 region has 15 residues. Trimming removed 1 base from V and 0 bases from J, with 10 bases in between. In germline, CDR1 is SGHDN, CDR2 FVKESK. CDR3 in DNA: TGTGCCAGCAGCCAAGGACGCAGCTACTCCTACGAGCAGTACTTC. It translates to CASSQGRSYSYEQYF.

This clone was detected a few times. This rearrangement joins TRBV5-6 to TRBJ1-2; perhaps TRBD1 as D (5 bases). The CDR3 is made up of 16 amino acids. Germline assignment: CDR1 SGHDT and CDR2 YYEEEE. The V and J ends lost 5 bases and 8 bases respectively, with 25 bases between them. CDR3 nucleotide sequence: TGTGCCAGCAGGTCCATCAAATCGGGGCTTGAGAGCGGCTACACCTTC. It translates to CASRSIKSGLESGYTF.

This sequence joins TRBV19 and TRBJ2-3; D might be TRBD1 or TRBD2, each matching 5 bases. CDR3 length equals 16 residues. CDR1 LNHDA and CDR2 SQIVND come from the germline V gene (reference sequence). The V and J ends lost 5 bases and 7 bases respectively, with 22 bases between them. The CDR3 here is CASSVLPGPDQNTQYF. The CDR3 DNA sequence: TGTGCCAGTAGTGTCCTTCCGGGGCCGGATCAGAATACGCAGTATTTT.

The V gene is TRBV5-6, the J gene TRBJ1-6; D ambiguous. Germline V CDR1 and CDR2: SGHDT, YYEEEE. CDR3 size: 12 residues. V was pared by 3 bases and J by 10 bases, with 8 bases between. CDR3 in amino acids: CASSSRGSPLHF. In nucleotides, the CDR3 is TGTGCCAGCAGCTCCCGTGGGTCACCCCTCCACTTT.

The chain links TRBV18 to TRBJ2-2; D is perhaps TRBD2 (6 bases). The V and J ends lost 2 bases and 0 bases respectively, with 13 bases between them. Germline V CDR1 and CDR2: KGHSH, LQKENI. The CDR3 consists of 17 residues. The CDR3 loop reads CASSPGIGEANTGELFF. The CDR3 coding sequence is TGTGCCAGCTCACCAGGGATAGGGGAGGCGAACACCGGGGAGCTGTTTTTT.

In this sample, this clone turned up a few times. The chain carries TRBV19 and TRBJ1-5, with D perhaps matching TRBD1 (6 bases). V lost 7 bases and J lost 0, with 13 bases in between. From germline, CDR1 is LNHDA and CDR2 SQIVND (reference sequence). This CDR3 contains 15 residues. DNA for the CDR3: TGTGCCAGTACCCAGGGACAACATAGCAATCAGCCCCAGCATTTT. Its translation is CASTQGQHSNQPQHF.

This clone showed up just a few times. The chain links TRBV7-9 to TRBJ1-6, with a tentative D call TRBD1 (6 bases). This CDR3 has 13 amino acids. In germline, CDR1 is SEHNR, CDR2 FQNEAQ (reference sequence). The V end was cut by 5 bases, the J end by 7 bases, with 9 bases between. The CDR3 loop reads CASSPQGNSPLHF. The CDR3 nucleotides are TGTGCCAGCAGCCCCCAGGGGAATTCACCCCTCCACTTT.

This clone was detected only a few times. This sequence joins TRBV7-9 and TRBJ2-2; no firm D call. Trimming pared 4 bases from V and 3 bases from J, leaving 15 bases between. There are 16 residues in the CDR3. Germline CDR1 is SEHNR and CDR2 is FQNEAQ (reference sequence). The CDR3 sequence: CASSSSPFADTGELFF. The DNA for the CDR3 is TGTGCCAGCAGCTCGAGTCCCTTTGCTGACACCGGGGAGCTGTTTTTT.